This T cell receptor (beta chain) originates from a study of cytomegalovirus exposure and HLA in healthy donors. Points on this clone: Its antigen is as yet unknown.

The ends were cut back, 3 bases at V and 0 bases at J, with 12 bases in the middle. The CDR3 sequence is 16 residues long. Germline CDR1 reads LGHNA; CDR2 reads YNFKEQ. Each donor's status was that of a healthy bone marrow donor. Points from the study as a whole: In an earlier analysis, most TCR beta V segments were productive about 87% or about 30% of the time.

Amplification used 60 Vbeta primers and 13 Jbeta primers. The table came from immunoSEQ multiplex PCR; TCRdb's copy has only in-frame clones and leaves some out. The data show around 130,000 clones, about 8.5% seen once. The chain recombines TRBV4-2 with TRBJ2-1; D perhaps matches TRBD1 (5 bases). Sequenced material: PBMCs. This receptor was obtained from a man in his forties in good health and CMV-seronegative. The CDR3 DNA sequence: TGTGCCAGCAGCCAGGGGCGGCTTAGCTCCTACAATGAGCAGTTCTTC. Amino acids: CASSQGRLSSYNEQFF.